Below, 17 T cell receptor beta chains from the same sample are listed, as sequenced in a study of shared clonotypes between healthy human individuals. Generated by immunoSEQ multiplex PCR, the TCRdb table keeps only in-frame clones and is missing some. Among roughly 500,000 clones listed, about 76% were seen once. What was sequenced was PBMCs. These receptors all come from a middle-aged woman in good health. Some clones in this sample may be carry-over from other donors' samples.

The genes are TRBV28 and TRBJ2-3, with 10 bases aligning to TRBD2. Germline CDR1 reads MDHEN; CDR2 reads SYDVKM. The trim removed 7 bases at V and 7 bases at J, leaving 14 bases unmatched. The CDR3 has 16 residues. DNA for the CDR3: TGTGCCAGCATCGATCAACTAGCGGGGTCCCTTAATACGCAGTATTTT. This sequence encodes CASIDQLAGSLNTQYF.

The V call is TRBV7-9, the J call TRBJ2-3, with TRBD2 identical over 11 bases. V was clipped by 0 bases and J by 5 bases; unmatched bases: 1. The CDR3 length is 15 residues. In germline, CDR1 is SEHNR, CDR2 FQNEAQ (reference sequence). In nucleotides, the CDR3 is TGTGCCAGCAGCTTAGCCACTAGCGGGAGAGATACGCAGTATTTT. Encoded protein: CASSLATSGRDTQYF.

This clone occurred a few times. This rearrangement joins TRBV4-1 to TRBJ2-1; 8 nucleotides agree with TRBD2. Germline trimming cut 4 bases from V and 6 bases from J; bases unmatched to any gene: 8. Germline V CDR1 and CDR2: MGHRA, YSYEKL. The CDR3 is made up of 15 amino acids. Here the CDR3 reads CASSPGRAGRNEQFF. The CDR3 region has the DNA TGCGCCAGCAGCCCCGGGAGGGCCGGCCGCAATGAGCAGTTCTTC.

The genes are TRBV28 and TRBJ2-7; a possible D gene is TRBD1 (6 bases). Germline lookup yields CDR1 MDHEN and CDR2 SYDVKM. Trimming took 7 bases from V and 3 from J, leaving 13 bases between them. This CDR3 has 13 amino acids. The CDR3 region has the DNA TGTGCCAGCACCCCGGACAGTTTCTACGAGCAGTACTTC. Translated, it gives CASTPDSFYEQYF.

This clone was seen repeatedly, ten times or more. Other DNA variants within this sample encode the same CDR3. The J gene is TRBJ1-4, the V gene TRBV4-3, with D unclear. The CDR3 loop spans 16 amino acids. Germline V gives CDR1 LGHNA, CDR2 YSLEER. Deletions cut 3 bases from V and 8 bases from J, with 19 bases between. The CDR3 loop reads CASSHGRVGLGEKLFF. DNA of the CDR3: TGCGCCAGCAGCCACGGGAGAGTGGGGTTAGGGGAAAAACTGTTTTTT.

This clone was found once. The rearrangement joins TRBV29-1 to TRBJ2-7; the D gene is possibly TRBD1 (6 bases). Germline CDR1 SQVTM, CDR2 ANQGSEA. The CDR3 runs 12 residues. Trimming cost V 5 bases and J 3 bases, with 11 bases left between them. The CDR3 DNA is TGCAGCGTTCCGGGCAGGGGCTACGAGCAGTACTTC. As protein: CSVPGRGYEQYF.

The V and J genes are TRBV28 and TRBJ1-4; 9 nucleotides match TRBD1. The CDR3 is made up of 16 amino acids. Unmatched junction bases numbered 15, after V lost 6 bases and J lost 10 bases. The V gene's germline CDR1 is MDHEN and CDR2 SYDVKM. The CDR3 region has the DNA TGTGCCAGCAGCCCGGCGGGACAGGGCGCATTCGGAAAACTGTTTTTT. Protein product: CASSPAGQGAFGKLFF.

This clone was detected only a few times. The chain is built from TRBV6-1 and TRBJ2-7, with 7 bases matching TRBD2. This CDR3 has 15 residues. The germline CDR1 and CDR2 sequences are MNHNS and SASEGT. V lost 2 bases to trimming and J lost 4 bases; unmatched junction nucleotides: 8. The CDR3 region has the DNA TGTGCCAGCAGTGAACCAACGGGAGGAACATACGAGCAGTACTTC. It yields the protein CASSEPTGGTYEQYF.

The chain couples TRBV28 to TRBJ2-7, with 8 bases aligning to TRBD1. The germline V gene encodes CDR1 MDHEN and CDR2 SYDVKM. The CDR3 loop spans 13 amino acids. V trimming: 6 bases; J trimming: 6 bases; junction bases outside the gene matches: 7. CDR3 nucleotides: TGTGCCAGCAGCCCGGACAGGGTTCGCGAGCAGTACTTC. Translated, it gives CASSPDRVREQYF.

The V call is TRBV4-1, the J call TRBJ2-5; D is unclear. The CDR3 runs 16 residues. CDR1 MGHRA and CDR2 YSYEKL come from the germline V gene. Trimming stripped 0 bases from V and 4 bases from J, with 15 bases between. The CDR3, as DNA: TGCGCCAGCAGCCAAGATTGGGCCCGACGTCGAGAGACCCAGTACTTC. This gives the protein CASSQDWARRRETQYF.

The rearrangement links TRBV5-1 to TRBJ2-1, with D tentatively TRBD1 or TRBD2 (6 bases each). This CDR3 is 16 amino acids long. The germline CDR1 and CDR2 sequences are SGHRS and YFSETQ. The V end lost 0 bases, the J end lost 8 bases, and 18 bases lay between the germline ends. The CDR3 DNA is TGCGCCAGCAGCTTGGCCACGTTGGCAGGGGAGGATGAGCAGTTCTTC. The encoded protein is CASSLATLAGEDEQFF.

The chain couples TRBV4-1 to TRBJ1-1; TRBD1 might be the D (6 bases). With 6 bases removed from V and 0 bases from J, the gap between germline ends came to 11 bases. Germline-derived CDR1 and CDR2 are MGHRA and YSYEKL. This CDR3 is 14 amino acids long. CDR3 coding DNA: TGCGCCAGCAGGAACAGGGCAATGAACACTGAAGCTTTCTTT. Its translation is CASRNRAMNTEAFF.

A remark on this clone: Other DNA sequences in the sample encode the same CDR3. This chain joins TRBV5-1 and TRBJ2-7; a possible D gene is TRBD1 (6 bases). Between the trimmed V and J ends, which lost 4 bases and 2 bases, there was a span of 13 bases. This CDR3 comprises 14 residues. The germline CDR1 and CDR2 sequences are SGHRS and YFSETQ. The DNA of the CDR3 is TGCGCCAGCAGCCTCGCGACAGGTACCTACGAGCAGTACTTC. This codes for CASSLATGTYEQYF.

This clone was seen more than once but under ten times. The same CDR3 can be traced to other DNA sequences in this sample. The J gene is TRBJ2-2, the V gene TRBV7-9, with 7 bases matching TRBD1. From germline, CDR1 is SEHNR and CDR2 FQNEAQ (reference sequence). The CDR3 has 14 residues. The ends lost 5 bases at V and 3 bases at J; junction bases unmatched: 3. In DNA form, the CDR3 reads TGTGCCAGCAGCCCCAGGGGGTACACCGGGGAGCTGTTTTTT. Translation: CASSPRGYTGELFF.

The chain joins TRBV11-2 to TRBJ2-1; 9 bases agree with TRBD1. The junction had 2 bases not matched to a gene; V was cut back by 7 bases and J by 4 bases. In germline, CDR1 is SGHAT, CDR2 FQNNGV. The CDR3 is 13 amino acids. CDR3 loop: CASKGTGYNEQFF. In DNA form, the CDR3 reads TGTGCCAGCAAAGGGACAGGGTACAATGAGCAGTTCTTC.

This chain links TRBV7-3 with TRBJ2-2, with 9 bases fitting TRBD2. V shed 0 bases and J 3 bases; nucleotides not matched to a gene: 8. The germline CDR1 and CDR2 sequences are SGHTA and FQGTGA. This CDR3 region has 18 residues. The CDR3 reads CASSLTLSGSLDTGELFF. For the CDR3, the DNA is TGTGCCAGCAGCTTAACCCTTAGCGGGAGTTTAGACACCGGGGAGCTGTTTTTT.

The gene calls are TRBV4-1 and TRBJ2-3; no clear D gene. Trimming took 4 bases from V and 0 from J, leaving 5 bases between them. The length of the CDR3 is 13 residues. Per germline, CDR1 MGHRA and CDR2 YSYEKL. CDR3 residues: CASSPQSTDTQYF. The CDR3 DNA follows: TGCGCCAGCAGCCCCCAGAGCACAGATACGCAGTATTTT.